This TCR beta chain derives from a study of early T cells in non-severe SARS-CoV-2 infection. Study details: The authors sequenced bulk RNA from unsorted whole blood, leaving chains unpaired. Regarding the study as a whole: Matching with VDJdb favored anti-spike CD8 responses (missing private and CD4 specificities).

Attached unique molecular identifiers marked individual cDNA molecules. TCRdb recomputed calls from the 5' RACE reads with MiXCR, one row per CDR3 protein. The sample lists approximately 26,000 distinct CDR3 sequences; around 5.2% were seen once. This clonotype was recorded at least ten times. What it binds is not known. This CDR3 has 14 residues. Trimming took 1 base from V and 2 from J, leaving 8 bases between them. Germline V CDR1 and CDR2: SGHTA, FQGTGA. Sequenced input: whole blood. The TCR comes from an adult who was a healthcare worker with PCR-confirmed SARS-CoV-2 infection or an uninfected control (not recorded which). The J gene is TRBJ2-5, the V gene TRBV7-3; D not resolved. The CDR3 DNA is TGTGCCAGCAGCTTAAATTCTGGACAAGAGACCCAGTACTTC. Amino acids: CASSLNSGQETQYF.